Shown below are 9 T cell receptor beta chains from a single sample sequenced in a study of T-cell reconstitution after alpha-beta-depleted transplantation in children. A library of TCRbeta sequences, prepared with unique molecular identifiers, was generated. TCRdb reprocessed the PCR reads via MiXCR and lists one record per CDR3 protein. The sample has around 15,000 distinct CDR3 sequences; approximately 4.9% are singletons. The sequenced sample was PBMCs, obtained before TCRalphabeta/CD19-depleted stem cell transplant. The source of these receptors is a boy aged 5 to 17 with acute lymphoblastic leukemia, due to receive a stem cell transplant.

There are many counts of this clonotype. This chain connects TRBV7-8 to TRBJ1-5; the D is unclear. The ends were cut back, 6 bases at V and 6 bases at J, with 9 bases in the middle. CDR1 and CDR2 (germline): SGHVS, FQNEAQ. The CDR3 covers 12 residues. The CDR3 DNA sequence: TGTGCCAGCAGTTACCAAGGTCAGCCCCAGCATTTT. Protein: CASSYQGQPQHF. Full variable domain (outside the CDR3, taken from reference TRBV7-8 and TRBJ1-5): GAGVSQSPRYKVAKRGQDVALRCDPISGHVSLFWYQQALGQGPEFLTYFQNEAQLDKSGLPSDRFFAERPEGSVSTLKIQRTQQEDSAVYLCASSYQGQPQHFGDGTRLSIL.

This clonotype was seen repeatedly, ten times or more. CDR3 residues: CASSPGKPSSYEQYF. CDR3 nucleotide sequence: TGTGCCAGCTCACCGGGAAAGCCGAGCTCCTACGAGCAGTACTTC. The gene calls are TRBV18 and TRBJ2-7; D is unclear. Trimming shortened V by 3 bases and J by 0 bases, and 12 bases separated the two germline ends. Looked up from germline, CDR1 is KGHSH and CDR2 is LQKENI. CDR3 length equals 15 residues.

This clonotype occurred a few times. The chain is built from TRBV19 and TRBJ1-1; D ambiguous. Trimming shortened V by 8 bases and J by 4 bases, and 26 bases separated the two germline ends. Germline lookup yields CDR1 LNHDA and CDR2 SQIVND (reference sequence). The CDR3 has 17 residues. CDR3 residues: CASRRLGQAGLSTEAFF. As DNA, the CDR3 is TGTGCCAGTCGTCGGTTGGGTCAGGCCGGGTTAAGCACTGAAGCTTTCTTT.

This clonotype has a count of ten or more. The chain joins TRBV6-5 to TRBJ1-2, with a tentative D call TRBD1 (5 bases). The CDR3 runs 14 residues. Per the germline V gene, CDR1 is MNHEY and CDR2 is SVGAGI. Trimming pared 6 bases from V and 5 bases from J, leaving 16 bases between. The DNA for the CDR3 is TGTGCCAGCAGGAGGCAGGGATTACGGTATGGCTACACCTTC. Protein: CASRRQGLRYGYTF.

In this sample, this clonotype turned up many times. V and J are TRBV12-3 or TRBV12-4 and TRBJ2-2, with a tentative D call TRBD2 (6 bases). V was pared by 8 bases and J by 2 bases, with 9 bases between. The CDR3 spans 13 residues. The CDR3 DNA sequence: TGTGCCAGCCGCGGACTAAACACCGGGGAGCTGTTTTTT. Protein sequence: CASRGLNTGELFF.

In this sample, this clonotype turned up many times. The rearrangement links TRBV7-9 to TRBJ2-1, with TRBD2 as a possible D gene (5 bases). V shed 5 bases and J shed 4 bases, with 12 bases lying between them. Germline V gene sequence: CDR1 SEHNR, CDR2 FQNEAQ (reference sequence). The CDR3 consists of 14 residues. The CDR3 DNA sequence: TGTGCCAGCAGCCCCCGGGATTTTTACAATGAGCAGTTCTTC. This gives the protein CASSPRDFYNEQFF.

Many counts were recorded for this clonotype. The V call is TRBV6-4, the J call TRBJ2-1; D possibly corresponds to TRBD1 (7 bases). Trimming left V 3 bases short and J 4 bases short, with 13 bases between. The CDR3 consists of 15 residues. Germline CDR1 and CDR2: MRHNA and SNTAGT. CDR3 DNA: TGTGCCAGCAGTGAACTGACAGGGACTTACAATGAGCAGTTCTTC. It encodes CASSELTGTYNEQFF.

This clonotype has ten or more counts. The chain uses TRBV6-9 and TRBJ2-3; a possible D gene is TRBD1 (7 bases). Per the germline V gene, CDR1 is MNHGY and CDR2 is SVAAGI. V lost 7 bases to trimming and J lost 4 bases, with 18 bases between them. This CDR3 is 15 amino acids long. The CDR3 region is CASIPRQGGSDTQYF. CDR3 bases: TGTGCCAGCATTCCCCGGCAGGGGGGCTCAGATACGCAGTATTTT.

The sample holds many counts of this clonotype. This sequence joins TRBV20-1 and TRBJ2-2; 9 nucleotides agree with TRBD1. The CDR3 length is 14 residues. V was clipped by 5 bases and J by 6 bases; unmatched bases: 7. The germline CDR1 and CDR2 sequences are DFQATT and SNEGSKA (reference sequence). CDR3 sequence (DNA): TGCAGTGCTTACAGGGGGCGAGCGTCCGGGGAGCTGTTTTTT. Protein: CSAYRGRASGELFF.